The 24 T cell receptor beta chains in this list originate from one sample, sequenced in a study of OX40 agonist ivuxolimab in advanced cancers. Profiling relied on immunoSEQ multiplex PCR, and the TCRdb table lists in-frame clones only, not all of them. The sample holds more than 75,000 clones, more than 80% seen once. The sample here was CD4+ or CD8+ T cells sorted from blood, taken in a trial of the OX40 agonist ivuxolimab. The receptors were sampled from an adult with an advanced solid tumor such as melanoma, head and neck, liver or kidney cancer.

CDR3 in DNA: TGTGCCAGCAGCTTAAGGCCAGGGGGTACCTTAGGGAATGAGCAGTTCTTC. Protein sequence: CASSLRPGGTLGNEQFF. The chain links TRBV7-9 to TRBJ2-1; 7 bases match TRBD1. The CDR3 contains 17 residues. The junction had 14 bases not matched to a gene; V was cut back by 2 bases and J by 7 bases. Germline CDR1 reads SEHNR; CDR2 reads FQNEAQ (reference sequence).

The CDR3 protein is CASSRGITNEKLFF. The CDR3 region has the DNA TGTGCCAGCTCGAGGGGGATAACTAATGAAAAACTGTTTTTT. The rearrangement uses TRBV28 and TRBJ1-4; D might be TRBD1 (6 bases). From germline, CDR1 is MDHEN and CDR2 SYDVKM. This CDR3 comprises 14 residues. Between the trimmed V and J ends, which lost 8 bases and 1 base, there was a span of 11 bases.

The V call is TRBV29-1, the J call TRBJ1-4, with D perhaps matching TRBD1 (5 bases). V was pared by 4 bases and J by 8 bases, with 11 bases between. Germline CDR1 and CDR2: SQVTM and ANQGSEA. The CDR3 is 12 amino acids. CDR3 amino acids: CSVVVPGEKLFF. The CDR3 coding sequence is TGCAGCGTTGTCGTGCCAGGGGAAAAACTGTTTTTT.

This chain links TRBV7-9 with TRBJ2-2; D not certain. Trimming stripped 2 bases from V and 0 bases from J, with 1 base between. Germline values: CDR1 SEHNR, CDR2 FQNEAQ (reference sequence). The CDR3 has 13 residues. CDR3 amino acids: CASSLTNTGELFF. DNA of the CDR3: TGTGCCAGCAGCTTAACGAACACCGGGGAGCTGTTTTTT.

V gene TRBV7-9 combines with J gene TRBJ1-2, with D tentatively TRBD1 (6 bases). V shed 5 bases and J shed 0 bases, with 16 bases lying between them. This CDR3 region has 16 residues. CDR1 is SEHNR, CDR2 FQNEAQ, per germline (reference sequence). CDR3 coding DNA: TGTGCCAGCAGCCCGAGGGGCGGGGGCCCTAACTATGGCTACACCTTC. Translation gives CASSPRGGGPNYGYTF.

V is TRBV19 and J is TRBJ1-2; a weak D match, TRBD1 (6 bases). Germline V gene sequence: CDR1 LNHDA, CDR2 SQIVND (reference sequence). Trimming took 3 bases from V and 4 from J, leaving 24 bases between them. The CDR3 extends over 18 amino acids. CDR3 residues: CASSIPSRDTLFTYGYTF. For the CDR3, the DNA is TGTGCCAGTAGTATCCCCTCACGGGACACTCTATTTACCTATGGCTACACCTTC.

The chain employs TRBV6-4 and TRBJ1-6, with a weak D call TRBD1 (5 bases). CDR1 and CDR2 (germline): MRHNA, SNTAGT. There are 14 residues in the CDR3. Trimming removed 5 bases at V and 7 bases at J, with 12 bases between. CDR3 nucleotide sequence: TGTGCCAGCAGTCGGGACGGGGTCAATTCACCCCTCCACTTT. It specifies CASSRDGVNSPLHF.

The chain has TRBV28 and TRBJ2-1, with D unresolved. V lost 1 base and J lost 4, with 11 bases in between. Germline values: CDR1 MDHEN, CDR2 SYDVKM. The CDR3 length is 15 residues. CDR3 loop: CASSLLLKLYNEQFF. The CDR3 DNA reads as TGTGCCAGCAGTTTATTACTGAAATTGTACAATGAGCAGTTCTTC.

The chain links TRBV27 to TRBJ2-5; D gene ambiguous. There are 14 residues in the CDR3. V dropped 2 bases and J dropped 5 bases, with 12 bases sitting between them. Germline values: CDR1 MNHEY, CDR2 SMNVEV (reference sequence). CDR3 DNA sequence: TGTGCCAGCAGTTTAAGGGCAAGATGGGAGACCCAGTACTTC. Its protein product is CASSLRARWETQYF.

The gene calls are TRBV29-1 and TRBJ2-1, with 9 nucleotides matching TRBD2. The CDR3 loop spans 15 amino acids. J was trimmed by 4 bases and V by 0 bases; bases with no gene match: 4. Germline V lookup: CDR1 SQVTM, CDR2 ANQGSEA. CDR3 DNA sequence: TGCAGCGTTGAAGACCCTAGCGGGAAGTACAATGAGCAGTTCTTC. Protein: CSVEDPSGKYNEQFF.

The V and J genes are TRBV7-2 and TRBJ1-1; possible D gene TRBD1, 6 bases. This CDR3 has 14 residues. Trimming removed 8 bases from V and 4 bases from J, with 17 bases in between. CDR1 and CDR2 (germline): SGHTA, FQGNSA. CDR3 loop: CASHQNRESTEAFF. CDR3 nucleotide sequence: TGTGCCAGCCATCAGAACAGGGAGAGCACTGAAGCTTTCTTT.

The chain is built from TRBV7-9 and TRBJ2-2; 11 bases match TRBD1. Germline V gives CDR1 SEHNR, CDR2 FQNEAQ (reference sequence). This CDR3 is built from 16 residues. J gave up 6 bases and V 8 bases, and 11 bases lay outside the gene matches. As DNA, the CDR3 is TGTGCCAGCTTCCCCCGGACAGGGGGCCTCGCCGGGGAGCTGTTTTTT. It is translated as CASFPRTGGLAGELFF.

This chain connects TRBV7-2 to TRBJ2-3, with TRBD2 as a possible D gene (6 bases). Germline CDR1 and CDR2: SGHTA and FQGNSA. V was clipped by 2 bases and J by 8 bases, with 17 bases between them. The CDR3 covers 15 residues. CDR3 bases: TGTGCCAGCAGCTTAATGGGACCCCTCGGGGGTACGCAGTATTTT. Encoded protein: CASSLMGPLGGTQYF.

J is TRBJ1-6 and V is TRBV6-1, with 9 bases identical to TRBD1. The CDR3 runs to 16 residues. The V gene end was trimmed by 2 bases and the J gene end by 4 bases; junction bases not matched to a gene: 3. From germline, CDR1 is MNHNS and CDR2 SASEGT. The CDR3 bases are TGTGCCAGCAGTGAAAGGACAGGGGAGTATAATTCACCCCTCCACTTT. This codes for CASSERTGEYNSPLHF.

This sequence joins TRBV4-1 and TRBJ2-1; 12 positions agree with TRBD1. V shed 6 bases and J 6 bases; nucleotides not matched to a gene: 9. The CDR3 has 16 residues. Germline V gives CDR1 MGHRA, CDR2 YSYEKL. The CDR3 is CASRPPGQGAINEQFF. The CDR3 DNA is TGCGCCAGCAGACCCCCGGGACAGGGGGCCATCAATGAGCAGTTCTTC.

The chain couples TRBV28 to TRBJ1-1; D uncertain. The CDR3 has 11 residues. Trimming stripped 6 bases from V and 7 bases from J, with 9 bases between. Looked up from germline, CDR1 is MDHEN and CDR2 is SYDVKM. The CDR3 nucleotides are TGTGCCAGCAGGGCCAACCTTGAAGCTTTCTTT. This sequence encodes CASRANLEAFF.

The chain employs TRBV28 and TRBJ2-5, with TRBD2 identical over 13 bases. The CDR3 contains 14 residues. V was pared by 8 bases and J by 5 bases, with 5 bases of the junction left unmatched. Germline V gene sequence: CDR1 MDHEN, CDR2 SYDVKM. CDR3 coding DNA: TGTGCCAGCGAAGGACTAGCGGGGGAGGAGACCCAGTACTTC. This encodes CASEGLAGEETQYF.

The CDR3 DNA reads TGTGCCAGTAGTAGCCAGGGCTGGGACGAGCAGTACTTC. Protein product: CASSSQGWDEQYF. The chain joins TRBV19 to TRBJ2-7; D perhaps matches TRBD1 (5 bases). Germline loops: CDR1 LNHDA, CDR2 SQIVND (reference sequence). The CDR3 length is 13 residues. Trimming took off 4 bases at V and 5 bases at J, with 12 bases between the two ends.

This rearrangement joins TRBV6-1 to TRBJ2-2; weak D call: TRBD2 (6 bases). The germline gives CDR1 MNHNS, CDR2 SASEGT. This CDR3 comprises 15 residues. Trimming left V 1 base short and J 7 bases short, with 13 bases between. CDR3 protein: CASSEDRGNNGELFF. Here the CDR3 DNA reads TGTGCCAGCAGTGAAGACCGGGGGAATAACGGGGAGCTGTTTTTT.

The V gene is TRBV28, the J gene TRBJ2-1; TRBD2 matches at 7 bases. The CDR3 is made up of 17 amino acids. The J segment lost 6 bases and the V segment lost 5 bases, leaving 16 bases of the junction unmatched. Germline V gives CDR1 MDHEN, CDR2 SYDVKM. The CDR3 sequence: CASSPTLGGRASNEQFF. As DNA, the CDR3 is TGTGCCAGCAGTCCAACCCTCGGCGGGAGAGCGTCCAATGAGCAGTTCTTC.

This clone occurred a few times. The CDR3: CASSEYRVSPLHF. In nucleotides, the CDR3 is TGTGCCAGTAGTGAATACAGGGTTTCACCCCTCCACTTT. The V and J genes are TRBV19 and TRBJ1-6; weak D call: TRBD1 (6 bases). Germline CDR1 LNHDA, CDR2 SQIVND (reference sequence). This CDR3 is 13 amino acids long. The V end lost 5 bases, the J end lost 9 bases, and 11 bases lay between the germline ends.

V gene TRBV6-1 combines with J gene TRBJ2-1, with D uncertain. Germline values: CDR1 MNHNS, CDR2 SASEGT. The V end lost 11 bases, the J end lost 0 bases, and 11 bases lay between the germline ends. This CDR3 region has 13 residues. The CDR3 sequence: CACVPLSYNEQFF. The DNA for the CDR3 is TGTGCCTGTGTCCCGCTCTCCTACAATGAGCAGTTCTTC.

The chain combines TRBV10-3 with TRBJ1-5, with 8 bases aligning to TRBD1. The CDR3 totals 14 residues. Germline CDR1 reads ENHRY; CDR2 reads SYGVKD. The V gene end was trimmed by 10 bases and the J gene end by 4 bases; junction bases not matched to a gene: 9. CDR3 in DNA: TGTGCCACCGACACGACAGGGGAAAATCAGCCCCAGCATTTT. Encoded protein: CATDTTGENQPQHF.

The chain uses TRBV2 and TRBJ2-3, with TRBD2 matching 9 bases. The CDR3 totals 17 residues. Germline V gene lookup returns CDR1 SNHLY and CDR2 FYNNEI. V shed 0 bases, J shed 2 bases, and the junction held 6 bases outside the gene matches. This chain's CDR3 is CASSEAWLAGYTDTQYF. CDR3 bases: TGTGCCAGCAGTGAAGCGTGGCTAGCGGGATACACAGATACGCAGTATTTT.